The clone carrying this TCR beta chain has a count of ten or more. Its antigen is not identified. Sampling of bone marrow took place during active disease in every patient. This CDR3 has 14 residues. Germline V gene sequence: CDR1 DFQATT, CDR2 SNEGSKA (reference sequence). The library was built from about 400 ng RNA with molecular barcoded adaptors for alpha/delta and beta/gamma chains. Using its own MiXCR run on the reads, TCRdb lists one record per CDR3 protein. The table has 25,000 to 35,000 distinct CDR3 sequences, about 18% seen once. This specimen comes from a study of read filtering for tumor transcriptome and immune sequencing. Points from the study as a whole: Single-read clonotypes: around 81% of IR-seq clonotypes (roughly 3.2% of reads), 74.6% of RNA-seq clonotypes (nearly 45% of reads).

The V gene is TRBV20-1, the J gene TRBJ1-1; D uncertain. This TCR came from a donor at least 40 years old with multiple myeloma. Input material: a population of CD138-negative cells sorted from bone marrow. CDR3 bases: TGCAGCGGGTTGGTAATAAGTAAGAACACTGAAGCTTTCTTT. It specifies CSGLVISKNTEAFF.